This TCR beta chain was recovered during a study of T cell repertoires in cytomegalovirus infection. Regarding this clonotype: Its antigen is currently unknown.

TCRdb used MiXCR to reprocess the reads, holding one entry per CDR3 protein. The sample holds fewer than 1,000,000 distinct CDR3 sequences, approximately 31% seen once. V gave up 4 bases and J gave up 6 bases; unmatched junction bases: 5. Germline CDR1 reads SNHLY; CDR2 reads FYNNEI. The CDR3 runs 15 residues. This clonotype was obtained from a human donor in good health (CMV status not recorded). Some clones in this sample may be carry-over from other donors' samples. V is TRBV2 and J is TRBJ2-1; 11 positions agree with TRBD2. Sequences were derived from cultured CD8+ T cells from PBMCs, sampled from culture after CMV antigen stimulation. The CDR3 loop is CASSGFSGGGNEQFF. The CDR3, as DNA: TGTGCCAGCAGTGGTTTTAGCGGGGGGGGCAATGAGCAGTTCTTC.